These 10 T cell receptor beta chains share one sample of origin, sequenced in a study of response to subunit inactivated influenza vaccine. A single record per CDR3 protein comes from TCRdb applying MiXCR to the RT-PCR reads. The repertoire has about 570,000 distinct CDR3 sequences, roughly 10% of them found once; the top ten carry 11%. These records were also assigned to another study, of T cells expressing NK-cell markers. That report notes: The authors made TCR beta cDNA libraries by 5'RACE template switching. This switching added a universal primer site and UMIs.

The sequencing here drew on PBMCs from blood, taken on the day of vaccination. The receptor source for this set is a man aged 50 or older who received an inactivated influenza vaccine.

CDR3 nucleotides: TGTGCCAGCAGCCCGCCCCCACACGATACGCAGTATTTT. It encodes CASSPPPHDTQYF. The rearrangement uses TRBV7-2 and TRBJ2-3; D gene unclear. CDR1 is SGHTA and CDR2 is FQGNSA in the germline V gene. The CDR3 contains 13 residues. Trimming took 5 bases from V and 6 from J, leaving 12 bases between them.

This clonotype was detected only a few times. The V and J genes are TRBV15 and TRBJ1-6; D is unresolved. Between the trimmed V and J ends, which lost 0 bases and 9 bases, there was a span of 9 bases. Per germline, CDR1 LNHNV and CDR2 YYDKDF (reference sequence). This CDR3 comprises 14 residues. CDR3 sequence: CATSRDEFGSPLHF. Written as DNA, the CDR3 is TGTGCCACCAGCAGAGATGAGTTTGGTTCACCCCTCCACTTT.

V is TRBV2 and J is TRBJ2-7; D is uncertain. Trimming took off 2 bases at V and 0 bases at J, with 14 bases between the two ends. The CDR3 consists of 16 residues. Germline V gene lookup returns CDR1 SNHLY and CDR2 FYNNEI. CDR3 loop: CASSERYRGSSYEQYF. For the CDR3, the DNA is TGTGCCAGCAGTGAACGTTACCGAGGTAGCTCCTACGAGCAGTACTTC.

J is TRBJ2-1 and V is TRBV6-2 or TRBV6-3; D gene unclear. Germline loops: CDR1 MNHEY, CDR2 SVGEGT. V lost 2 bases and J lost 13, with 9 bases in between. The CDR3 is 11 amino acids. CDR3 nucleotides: TGTGCCAGCAGTTACCGAGACTCACAGTTCTTC. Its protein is CASSYRDSQFF.

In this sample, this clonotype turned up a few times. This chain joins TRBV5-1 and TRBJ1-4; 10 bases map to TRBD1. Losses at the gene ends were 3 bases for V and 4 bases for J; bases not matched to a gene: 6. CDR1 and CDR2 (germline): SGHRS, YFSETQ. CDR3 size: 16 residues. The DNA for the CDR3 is TGCGCCAGCAGCTCGGGACAGGGGACGTATAATGAAAAACTGTTTTTT. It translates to CASSSGQGTYNEKLFF.

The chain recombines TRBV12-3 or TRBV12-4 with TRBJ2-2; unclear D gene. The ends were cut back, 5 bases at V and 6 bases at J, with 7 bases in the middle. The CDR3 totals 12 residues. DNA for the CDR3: TGTGCCAGCAGTCTTCAGCCCGGGGAGCTGTTTTTT. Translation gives CASSLQPGELFF.

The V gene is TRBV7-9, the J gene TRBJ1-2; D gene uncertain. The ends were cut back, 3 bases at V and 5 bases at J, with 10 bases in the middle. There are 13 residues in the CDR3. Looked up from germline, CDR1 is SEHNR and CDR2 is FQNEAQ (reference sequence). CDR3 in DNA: TGTGCCAGCAGCTTCCACCCTGAGTATGGCTACACCTTC. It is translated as CASSFHPEYGYTF.

The CDR3: CSAGSMVRYEQYF. CDR3 in DNA: TGCAGTGCTGGGAGTATGGTGCGCTACGAGCAGTACTTC. The rearrangement links TRBV20-1 to TRBJ2-7; D is perhaps TRBD2 (5 bases). The CDR3 length is 13 residues. Germline V lookup: CDR1 DFQATT, CDR2 SNEGSKA (reference sequence). V shed 5 bases and J shed 3 bases, with 14 bases lying between them.

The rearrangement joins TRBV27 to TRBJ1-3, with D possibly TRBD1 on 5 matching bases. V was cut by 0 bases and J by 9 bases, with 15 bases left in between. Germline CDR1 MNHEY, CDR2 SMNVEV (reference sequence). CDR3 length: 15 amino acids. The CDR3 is CASSLSGGSGSTIYF. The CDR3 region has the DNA TGTGCCAGCAGTTTATCGGGGGGGAGTGGTAGCACCATATATTTT.

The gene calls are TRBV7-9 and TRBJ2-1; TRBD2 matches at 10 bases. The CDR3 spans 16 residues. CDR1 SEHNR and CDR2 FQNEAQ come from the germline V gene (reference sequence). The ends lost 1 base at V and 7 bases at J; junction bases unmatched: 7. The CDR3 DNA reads TGTGCCAGCAGCTTAGACCTGGGTAGCGGGGGGAATGAGCAGTTCTTC. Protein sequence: CASSLDLGSGGNEQFF.